The rows below give T cell receptor beta chains drawn from one sample of a study of T cell changes during pregnancy in multiple sclerosis. Using immunoSEQ multiplex PCR, the repertoire was profiled, and TCRdb retains in-frame clones only, with some absent. The sample carries around 43,000 clones, roughly 93% recorded once. The specimen comprised CD4+ T cells from peripheral blood mononuclear cells, sampled before pregnancy. The receptors stem from a female donor with multiple sclerosis, enrolled in a pregnancy study. Each CDR3 is given with its conserved first and last residue. Fields, in order: V gene, J gene, D gene, clone size, CDR3 protein, CDR3 DNA. The D gene is left open where the match is weak. Size is stated for part of the rows, as once, few or many counts, or as a class when the clone is expanded.

v_gene: TRBV7-8
j_gene: TRBJ2-5
d_gene: TRBD1
abundance: .
CDR3aa: CASSLRDSGTQYF
CDR3nt: TGTGCCAGCAGCTTAAGGGACAGTGGGACCCAGTACTTC

v_gene: TRBV21-1
j_gene: TRBJ2-1
d_gene: .
abundance: .
CDR3aa: CASSKVGQGIEQFF
CDR3nt: .

v_gene: TRBV11-2
j_gene: TRBJ2-7
d_gene: TRBD1
abundance: .
CDR3aa: CASSSGGQVVSEQYF
CDR3nt: TGTGCCAGCAGCTCGGGCGGACAGGTCGTCAGCGAGCAGTACTTC

v_gene: TRBV11-2
j_gene: TRBJ2-7
d_gene: TRBD2
abundance: .
CDR3aa: CATRLAGGPSHEQYF
CDR3nt: TGTGCCACCCGGCTAGCGGGAGGGCCGTCCCACGAGCAGTACTTC

v_gene: TRBV2
j_gene: TRBJ1-1
d_gene: TRBD1
abundance: once
CDR3aa: CASRQEQGGGGKIAEVFF
CDR3nt: TGTGCCAGCAGGCAAGAACAGGGGGGCGGTGGAAAAATCGCTGAAGTTTTCTTT

v_gene: TRBV7-3
j_gene: TRBJ2-3
d_gene: TRBD2
abundance: once
CDR3aa: CASSLNGGGGWDTQYF
CDR3nt: TGTGCCAGCAGCTTAAACGGGGGGGGAGGTTGGGATACGCAGTATTTT

v_gene: TRBV27
j_gene: TRBJ1-1
d_gene: .
abundance: .
CDR3aa: CASSLLAGSNTEAFF
CDR3nt: TGTGCCAGCAGTTTACTGGCAGGGTCGAACACTGAAGCTTTCTTT

v_gene: TRBV4-2
j_gene: TRBJ1-1
d_gene: TRBD1
abundance: .
CDR3aa: CASSQDPTGANTEAFF
CDR3nt: TGTGCCAGCAGCCAAGATCCGACAGGGGCGAACACTGAAGCTTTCTTT

v_gene: TRBV7-8
j_gene: TRBJ2-5
d_gene: .
abundance: few
CDR3aa: CASSWRSSGETQYF
CDR3nt: TGTGCCAGCAGCTGGAGGTCCTCAGGAGAGACCCAGTACTTC

v_gene: TRBV6-6
j_gene: TRBJ1-1
d_gene: TRBD1
abundance: .
CDR3aa: CASSYDRGMNTEAFF
CDR3nt: TGTGCCAGCAGCTACGACAGGGGAATGAACACTGAAGCTTTCTTT

v_gene: TRBV7-3
j_gene: TRBJ2-3
d_gene: .
abundance: once
CDR3aa: CASSLRTPVDTQYF
CDR3nt: TGTGCCAGCAGCTTAAGGACACCAGTAGATACGCAGTATTTT

v_gene: TRBV7-9
j_gene: TRBJ2-7
d_gene: .
abundance: .
CDR3aa: CASSRQYEQYF
CDR3nt: TGTGCCAGCAGCCGCCAGTACGAGCAGTACTTC

v_gene: TRBV14
j_gene: TRBJ2-1
d_gene: TRBD1
abundance: once
CDR3aa: CASSREEGTGKNEQFF
CDR3nt: TGTGCCAGCAGCCGCGAAGAAGGGACAGGGAAAAATGAGCAGTTCTTC

v_gene: TRBV6-1
j_gene: TRBJ2-1
d_gene: TRBD2
abundance: .
CDR3aa: CASSERGSTYNEQFF
CDR3nt: TGTGCCAGCAGTGAACGCGGGAGTACCTACAATGAGCAGTTCTTC

v_gene: TRBV6-1
j_gene: TRBJ1-1
d_gene: TRBD1
abundance: .
CDR3aa: CASSEAKGQGLGSFF
CDR3nt: TGTGCCAGCAGTGAAGCAAAAGGACAGGGGCTCGGATCTTTCTTT

v_gene: TRBV4-1
j_gene: TRBJ2-7
d_gene: .
abundance: once
CDR3aa: CASSQGPRGEQYF
CDR3nt: TGCGCCAGCAGCCAAGGCCCCCGAGGCGAGCAGTACTTC

v_gene: TRBV18
j_gene: TRBJ2-4
d_gene: .
abundance: .
CDR3aa: CASSPEENIQYF
CDR3nt: TGTGCCAGCTCACCAGAGGAAAACATTCAGTACTTC

v_gene: TRBV2
j_gene: TRBJ2-7
d_gene: .
abundance: .
CDR3aa: CASKGGAYEQYF
CDR3nt: TGTGCCAGCAAAGGGGGGGCCTACGAGCAGTACTTC